These 20 T cell receptor beta chains were sequenced from one sample in a study of shared clonotypes between healthy human individuals (TCRdb year 2020). Libraries were constructed by the immunoSEQ multiplex PCR assay. As stored in TCRdb, this immuneACCESS dataset retains in-frame rearrangements with V and J assigned. A fraction of the clones does not appear; measured against another copy, unresolved V genes explain less than half of the discrepancy, and the remainder lacks a known reason. Counted in this sample were hundreds of thousands of clones; roughly 97% of them appeared once. Less than 0.065% of the sample comes from the top ten. Sequencing used naive CD4+ T cells sorted from blood. The cell subset or site label on this specimen signifies: CD45RA+ positively selected. The receptors come from a woman in her 30s in good health.

The chain carries TRBV2 and TRBJ2-1; 7 bases line up with TRBD2. V lost 5 bases, J lost 3 bases, and 4 bases stayed unmatched. Germline CDR1 reads SNHLY; CDR2 reads FYNNEI. The CDR3 is made up of 14 amino acids. As DNA, the CDR3 is TGTGCCAGCAGTCCGGGGAGGGTCTACAATGAGCAGTTCTTC. Translated, it gives CASSPGRVYNEQFF. The full variable domain, its missing parts supplied by reference TRBV2 and TRBJ2-1, is EPEVTQTPSHQVTQMGQEVILRCVPISNHLYFYWYRQILGQKVEFLVSFYNNEISEKSEIFDDQFSVERPDGSNFTLKIRSTKLEDSAMYFCASSPGRVYNEQFFGPGTRLTVL.

The chain uses TRBV7-9 and TRBJ2-5; 10 bases map to TRBD2. CDR1 is SEHNR, CDR2 FQNEAQ, per germline (reference sequence). The length of the CDR3 is 15 residues. V was clipped by 5 bases and J by 4 bases; unmatched bases: 7. The CDR3: CASSRSSGRGETQYF. CDR3 coding DNA: TGTGCCAGCAGCCGGTCTAGCGGGAGAGGAGAGACCCAGTACTTC.

This clone was found once. This chain connects TRBV2 to TRBJ2-1; 9 bases agree with TRBD1. Trimming took 6 bases from V and 6 from J; bases not matched to a gene: 3. The CDR3 has 13 residues. Germline CDR1 is SNHLY and CDR2 is FYNNEI. CDR3 nucleotide sequence: TGTGCCAGCAGCAGGACAGGGGTCAATGAGCAGTTCTTC. Encoded protein: CASSRTGVNEQFF.

CDR3 loop: CASSRDKNEKLFF. The CDR3 coding sequence is TGTGCCAGCAGCCGGGACAAAAATGAAAAACTGTTTTTT. The rearrangement joins TRBV28 to TRBJ1-4; possible D gene TRBD1, 6 bases. V shed 6 bases and J shed 5 bases, with 10 bases lying between them. CDR3 length: 13 amino acids. Germline V lookup: CDR1 MDHEN, CDR2 SYDVKM.

The J gene is TRBJ1-2, the V gene TRBV13; unclear D gene. Germline V gene data show CDR1 as PRHDT and CDR2 as FYEKMQ (reference sequence). This CDR3 has 13 residues. Deletions cut 5 bases from V and 8 bases from J, with 15 bases between. CDR3 DNA: TGTGCCAGCAGCGTAGCGGATTTGGCGGGCTACACCTTC. This codes for CASSVADLAGYTF. The full variable domain, its missing parts supplied by reference TRBV13 and TRBJ1-2, is AAGVIQSPRHLIKEKRETATLKCYPIPRHDTVYWYQQGPGQDPQFLISFYEKMQSDKGSIPDRFSAQQFSDYHSELNMSSLELGDSALYFCASSVADLAGYTFGSGTRLTVV.

V gene TRBV6-5 combines with J gene TRBJ1-1; D uncertain. The CDR3 loop spans 14 amino acids. Trimming took off 6 bases at V and 6 bases at J, with 17 bases between the two ends. Per the germline V gene, CDR1 is MNHEY and CDR2 is SVGAGI. CDR3 amino acids: CASRTGPSGPEAFF. CDR3 in DNA: TGTGCCAGCAGGACGGGCCCCTCCGGGCCTGAAGCTTTCTTT.

The chain employs TRBV2 and TRBJ1-1, with D tentatively TRBD1 (5 bases). Germline-derived CDR1 and CDR2 are SNHLY and FYNNEI. The germline V and J ends were trimmed by 11 bases and 0 bases, with 16 bases remaining between them. The CDR3 has 14 amino acids. The DNA for the CDR3 is TGTGCCGGGGGGACTACTCAATTGAACACTGAAGCTTTCTTT. It translates to CAGGTTQLNTEAFF.

This chain joins TRBV5-1 and TRBJ2-5; D not certain. Trimming cost V 1 base and J 0 bases, with 16 bases left between them. Per the germline V gene, CDR1 is SGHRS and CDR2 is YFSETQ. The CDR3 has 17 amino acids. CDR3: CASSLFSNTKYQETQYF. The CDR3 DNA reads TGCGCCAGCAGCTTGTTCTCCAACACAAAGTACCAAGAGACCCAGTACTTC.

The chain has TRBV27 and TRBJ1-2; 9 bases match TRBD1. The CDR3 totals 17 residues. Germline V gene sequence: CDR1 MNHEY, CDR2 SMNVEV (reference sequence). V was pared by 4 bases and J by 3 bases, with 12 bases of the junction left unmatched. CDR3 DNA sequence: TGTGCCAGCAGTTCGGTCGGACAGGGGTTTCTTTACTATGGCTACACCTTC. Translating gives CASSSVGQGFLYYGYTF.

This chain joins TRBV6-8 and TRBJ1-1; no reliable D call. V lost 11 bases and J 0 bases, leaving 7 bases between the germline ends. Looked up from germline, CDR1 is MNHGY and CDR2 is SAAAGT. The CDR3 is 11 residues long. In DNA, the CDR3 is TGTGCCTCCGGGGTGAACACTGAAGCTTTCTTT. Its protein is CASGVNTEAFF.

The chain combines TRBV27 with TRBJ1-6; tentatively, D is TRBD1 (5 bases). Germline V gene data show CDR1 as MNHEY and CDR2 as SMNVEV (reference sequence). V was cut by 3 bases and J by 10 bases, with 16 bases left in between. The CDR3 has 15 residues. DNA of the CDR3: TGTGCCAGCAGTTTCTCCCCCCCCAGGGAATCACCCCTCCACTTT. Translating gives CASSFSPPRESPLHF.

Regarding this clone: Distinct nucleotide sequences in the sample also encode this CDR3. The chain links TRBV29-1 to TRBJ2-7, with unresolved D. The CDR3 has 14 amino acids. Trimming removed 3 bases from V and 0 bases from J, with 12 bases in between. The V gene's germline CDR1 is SQVTM and CDR2 ANQGSEA. The CDR3: CSVEEQENSYEQYF. The CDR3, as DNA: TGCAGCGTTGAGGAGCAAGAGAACTCCTACGAGCAGTACTTC.

The genes are TRBV27 and TRBJ1-4, with a tentative D call TRBD1 (5 bases). This CDR3 is 16 amino acids long. Germline V gives CDR1 MNHEY, CDR2 SMNVEV (reference sequence). V shed 2 bases and J shed 10 bases, with 20 bases lying between them. The CDR3 reads CASSLAAGTPPGKLFF. The CDR3 coding sequence is TGTGCCAGCAGTTTAGCGGCAGGGACCCCGCCGGGAAAACTGTTTTTT.

The chain's CDR3 is CASSQDYSSYNEQFF. CDR3 DNA: TGTGCCAGTAGTCAAGACTACAGCTCCTACAATGAGCAGTTCTTC. The gene calls are TRBV19 and TRBJ2-1; tentative D call: TRBD2 (5 bases). Between the trimmed V and J ends, which lost 5 bases and 0 bases, there was a span of 11 bases. Germline assignment: CDR1 LNHDA and CDR2 SQIVND (reference sequence). CDR3 length: 15 amino acids.

V usage is TRBV28 and J usage is TRBJ1-2; TRBD1 agrees at 8 bases. The CDR3 length is 13 residues. CDR1 and CDR2 from the germline V gene are MDHEN and SYDVKM. The trim removed 7 bases at V and 4 bases at J, leaving 5 bases unmatched. CDR3 DNA: TGTGCCAGCACCCCAGGGGGCGGCTATGGCTACACCTTC. The encoded protein is CASTPGGGYGYTF.

The CDR3 bases are TGTGCCAGCAGTGGTAGCAGCAATCAGCCCCAGCATTTT. Translated, it gives CASSGSSNQPQHF. The chain couples TRBV6-1 to TRBJ1-5; no reliable D call. There are 13 residues in the CDR3. Trimming stripped 4 bases from V and 1 base from J, with 5 bases between. Germline values: CDR1 MNHNS, CDR2 SASEGT.

The chain links TRBV5-1 to TRBJ2-5; 8 bases align to TRBD1. The V and J ends lost 0 bases and 7 bases, in that order; junction bases with no gene match: 2. The CDR3 runs to 13 residues. Germline-derived CDR1 and CDR2 are SGHRS and YFSETQ. CDR3 sequence reads: CASSLAQGGTQYF. The CDR3 bases are TGCGCCAGCAGCTTGGCACAGGGGGGGACCCAGTACTTC.

The gene calls are TRBV25-1 and TRBJ2-7, with D possibly being TRBD1 or TRBD2 (5 bases each). The CDR3 loop spans 14 amino acids. CDR1 is MGHDK, CDR2 SYGVNS, per germline. V was trimmed by 5 bases and J by 3 bases, leaving 14 bases between them. Written as DNA, the CDR3 is TGTGCCAGCAGTCTGGGGGACCGAAGCTACGAGCAGTACTTC. It codes for CASSLGDRSYEQYF.

The chain employs TRBV28 and TRBJ2-7, with a weak D call TRBD1 (6 bases). This CDR3 spans 13 amino acids. V dropped 7 bases and J dropped 1 base, with 11 bases sitting between them. Germline CDR1 MDHEN, CDR2 SYDVKM. The CDR3 region has the DNA TGTGCCAGCACCCTAACAGGGTCCTACGAGCAGTACTTC. Translated: CASTLTGSYEQYF.

The chain is built from TRBV28 and TRBJ2-7, with D hard to call. Germline CDR1 and CDR2: MDHEN and SYDVKM. CDR3 length: 11 residues. V lost 6 bases and J lost 2, with 5 bases in between. CDR3 region: CASSWTYEQYF. The DNA for the CDR3 is TGTGCCAGCAGCTGGACCTACGAGCAGTACTTC.